These 27 T cell receptor beta chains were all obtained from the same sample, sequenced in a study of PD-1 blockade in classical Hodgkin lymphoma. Only in-frame clones appear in the TCRdb table, and some are missing; sequencing was by immunoSEQ multiplex PCR. Found here are under 20,000 clones, less than 80% of them singletons; the top ten hold around 7.7%. Each patient's relapse followed autologous stem cell transplantation, and brentuximab vedotin exposure varied. The sequencing used peripheral blood mononuclear cells (PBMCs), collected before the second cycle of nivolumab. The source of these receptors is a human donor with classical Hodgkin lymphoma.

This chain joins TRBV4-2 and TRBJ1-2; the match to TRBD1 covers 8 bases. J gave up 4 bases and V 6 bases, and 16 bases lay outside the gene matches. The germline V gene encodes CDR1 LGHNA and CDR2 YNFKEQ. The CDR3 has 17 amino acids. In DNA form, the CDR3 reads TGTGCCAGCAGTCCATTGGCCGACTTAGGGACAGGCTATGGCTACACCTTC. It specifies CASSPLADLGTGYGYTF.

This clone was found once. V is TRBV10-3 and J is TRBJ1-2; TRBD1 is a possible D gene (5 bases). V lost 6 bases to trimming and J lost 1 base, with 9 bases between them. The CDR3 has 13 residues. Germline lookup yields CDR1 ENHRY and CDR2 SYGVKD. This CDR3 is CAISGGNNYGYTF. As DNA, the CDR3 is TGTGCCATCAGCGGGGGAAATAACTATGGCTACACCTTC.

The chain has TRBV15 and TRBJ1-2; maybe TRBD1 (6 bases). CDR1 is LNHNV and CDR2 is YYDKDF in the germline V gene (reference sequence). This CDR3 contains 15 residues. The ends were cut back, 2 bases at V and 8 bases at J, with 18 bases in the middle. CDR3 bases: TGTGCCACCAGCAGAAGTTTGGACGGGGGCCAGGGCTACACCTTC. This gives the protein CATSRSLDGGQGYTF. The full variable domain, its missing parts supplied by reference TRBV15 and TRBJ1-2, is DAMVIQNPRYQVTQFGKPVTLSCSQTLNHNVMYWYQQKSSQAPKLLFHYYDKDFNNEADTPDNFQSRRPNTSFCFLDIRSPGLGDTAMYLCATSRSLDGGQGYTFGSGTRLTVV.

This clone appeared a few times. The chain employs TRBV7-8 and TRBJ2-7; D ambiguous. The V end lost 6 bases, the J end lost 3 bases, and 12 bases lay between the germline ends. Per the germline V gene, CDR1 is SGHVS and CDR2 is FQNEAQ. The CDR3 totals 13 residues. CDR3 sequence: CASSHSRVYEQYF. The CDR3 DNA follows: TGTGCCAGCAGTCACTCGCGCGTCTACGAGCAGTACTTC.

This chain links TRBV19 with TRBJ2-7; possible D gene TRBD1, 6 bases. CDR3 size: 14 residues. The V gene's germline CDR1 is LNHDA and CDR2 SQIVND (reference sequence). V was shortened by 6 bases and J by 2 bases, with 14 bases between the two germline ends. The CDR3 DNA follows: TGTGCCAGTAGCACAGGGTTAGTTCCCTACGAGCAGTACTTC. Amino acids: CASSTGLVPYEQYF. The whole variable domain, filled in from reference TRBV19 and TRBJ2-7, reads DGGITQSPKYLFRKEGQNVTLSCEQNLNHDAMYWYRQDPGQGLRLIYYSQIVNDFQKGDIAEGYSVSREKKESFPLTVTSAQKNPTAFYLCASSTGLVPYEQYFGPGTRLTVT.

This chain joins TRBV4-1 and TRBJ1-1, with 8 bases matching TRBD1. CDR3 length: 16 residues. Germline loops: CDR1 MGHRA, CDR2 YSYEKL. V lost 1 base and J lost 0; bases outside the gene matches: 4. The CDR3, as DNA: TGCGCCAGCAGCCAAGGGACAGGGTGGGTGAACACTGAAGCTTTCTTT. Encoded protein: CASSQGTGWVNTEAFF.

This clone was recorded once. The V and J genes are TRBV30 and TRBJ1-2; 9 bases agree with TRBD1. CDR1 is GTSNPN and CDR2 is SVGIG in the germline V gene (reference sequence). V was pared by 4 bases and J by 8 bases, with 11 bases of the junction left unmatched. The CDR3 is 14 residues long. The CDR3 DNA reads TGTGCCTGGACCTTGGACAGGGGCGGAAGCGGCTACACCTTC. Protein product: CAWTLDRGGSGYTF.

The chain combines TRBV7-6 with TRBJ2-7; D might be TRBD1 (7 bases). The CDR3 runs 15 residues. In germline, CDR1 is SGHVS, CDR2 FNYEAQ. Trimming stripped 4 bases from V and 2 bases from J, with 15 bases between. CDR3 coding DNA: TGTGCCAGCAGCTCCCCGGGGGACAGAGCCTACGAGCAGTACTTC. The encoded protein is CASSSPGDRAYEQYF.

The chain links TRBV15 to TRBJ2-5; perhaps D is TRBD1 or TRBD2 (6 bases each). The J call could be wrong; TRBJ2-7 is a better fit for the DNA end. The CDR3 has 15 amino acids. From germline, CDR1 is LNHNV and CDR2 YYDKDF (reference sequence). The CDR3 region has the DNA TGTGCCACCAGCAGAGAAGGAGGGGGGTTGTACGAGCAGTACTTC. This codes for CATSREGGGLYEQYF.

The J gene is TRBJ2-3, the V gene TRBV4-1; D is undetermined. Germline V gives CDR1 MGHRA, CDR2 YSYEKL. The V end was cut by 0 bases, the J end by 0 bases, with 10 bases between. This CDR3 contains 16 residues. In DNA, the CDR3 is TGCGCCAGCAGCCAAGAGCCCCCGATAAGCACAGATACGCAGTATTTT. Protein sequence: CASSQEPPISTDTQYF.

The rearrangement joins TRBV25-1 to TRBJ2-1; TRBD2 matches at 7 bases. The CDR3 contains 17 residues. The J segment lost 5 bases and the V segment lost 7 bases, leaving 17 bases of the junction unmatched. Germline CDR1 reads MGHDK; CDR2 reads SYGVNS. CDR3 sequence (DNA): TGTGCCAGCATAAATCCCCTGGCGGGAGACTTAAACAATGAGCAGTTCTTC. Its translation: CASINPLAGDLNNEQFF.

The chain uses TRBV4-1 and TRBJ2-7, with TRBD2 matching over 7 bases. With V trimmed by 0 bases and J by 4 bases, 9 bases remained unmatched. Germline values: CDR1 MGHRA, CDR2 YSYEKL. This CDR3 is built from 16 residues. CDR3 coding DNA: TGCGCCAGCAGCCAAGAGGCGGGAGCCTTCAGATACGAGCAGTACTTC. This translates into CASSQEAGAFRYEQYF.

This chain joins TRBV7-9 and TRBJ2-7; TRBD1 matches 12 bases. V shed 5 bases and J 5 bases; nucleotides not matched to a gene: 10. The CDR3 extends over 16 amino acids. Germline V gene lookup returns CDR1 SEHNR and CDR2 FQNEAQ (reference sequence). The CDR3 region has the DNA TGTGCCAGCAGCCGGGACAGGGGGCGTTGGGACCACGAGCAGTACTTC. This codes for CASSRDRGRWDHEQYF.

This chain joins TRBV18 and TRBJ2-1; D is unclear. This CDR3 has 15 residues. V was cut by 3 bases and J by 0 bases, with 9 bases left in between. In germline, CDR1 is KGHSH, CDR2 LQKENI. CDR3: CASSPSRGSYNEQFF. As DNA, the CDR3 is TGTGCCAGCTCACCCTCCCGCGGCTCCTACAATGAGCAGTTCTTC. Full variable domain (missing parts from reference TRBV18 and TRBJ2-1): NAGVMQNPRHLVRRRGQEARLRCSPMKGHSHVYWYRQLPEEGLKFMVYLQKENIIDESGMPKERFSAEFPKEGPSILRIQQVVRGDSAAYFCASSPSRGSYNEQFFGPGTRLTVL.

This rearrangement joins TRBV5-1 to TRBJ1-4; D gene ambiguous. The CDR3 contains 15 residues. From germline, CDR1 is SGHRS and CDR2 YFSETQ. V was clipped by 4 bases and J by 3 bases, with 13 bases between them. CDR3 residues: CASSPWGGPNEKLFF. The CDR3 DNA reads TGCGCCAGCAGCCCCTGGGGAGGCCCTAATGAAAAACTGTTTTTT. The full variable domain, completed using reference TRBV5-1 and TRBJ1-4, is KAGVTQTPRYLIKTRGQQVTLSCSPISGHRSVSWYQQTPGQGLQFLFEYFSETQRNKGNFPGRFSGRQFSNSRSEMNVSTLELGDSALYLCASSPWGGPNEKLFFGSGTQLSVL.

This chain links TRBV7-9 with TRBJ1-1, with TRBD1 matching 7 bases. CDR1 and CDR2 from the germline V gene are SEHNR and FQNEAQ (reference sequence). The V gene end was trimmed by 3 bases and the J gene end by 0 bases; junction bases not matched to a gene: 13. CDR3 size: 18 residues. The DNA for the CDR3 is TGTGCCAGCAGCTTGGGGGTACAGGGGTCCACCATGAACACTGAAGCTTTCTTT. Translating it yields CASSLGVQGSTMNTEAFF.

The genes are TRBV28 and TRBJ2-7; 10 nucleotides align to TRBD1. Per the germline V gene, CDR1 is MDHEN and CDR2 is SYDVKM. V shed 6 bases, J shed 3 bases, and the junction held 11 bases outside the gene matches. CDR3 length: 16 amino acids. DNA for the CDR3: TGTGCCAGCAGCCATGACAGGGGGCGTTGGTTCTACGAGCAGTACTTC. Translated, it gives CASSHDRGRWFYEQYF. Drawing the rest from reference TRBV28 and TRBJ2-7, the complete variable domain is DVKVTQSSRYLVKRTGEKVFLECVQDMDHENMFWYRQDPGLGLRLIYFSYDVKMKEKGDIPEGYSVSREKKERFSLILESASTNQTSMYLCASSHDRGRWFYEQYFGPGTRLTVT.

This chain joins TRBV9 and TRBJ2-1, with a tentative D call TRBD2 (6 bases). The V gene's germline CDR1 is SGDLS and CDR2 YYNGEE. V was pared by 4 bases and J by 8 bases, with 19 bases between. The CDR3 length is 15 residues. CDR3 residues: CASSPLRRGAYEQFF. The CDR3 nucleotides are TGTGCCAGCAGCCCCCTTCGGAGGGGTGCTTATGAGCAGTTCTTC. The whole variable domain, remainder taken from reference TRBV9 and TRBJ2-1, is DSGVTQTPKHLITATGQRVTLRCSPRSGDLSVYWYQQSLDQGLQFLIQYYNGEERAKGNILERFSAQQFPDLHSELNLSSLELGDSALYFCASSPLRRGAYEQFFGPGTRLTVL.

The chain combines TRBV27 with TRBJ1-1; the match to TRBD1 covers 7 bases. The CDR3 spans 12 residues. Germline loops: CDR1 MNHEY, CDR2 SMNVEV (reference sequence). The V and J ends lost 4 bases and 9 bases, in that order; junction bases with no gene match: 5. The CDR3 protein is CASSYPRGQAFF. The CDR3, as DNA: TGTGCCAGCAGTTATCCGAGGGGGCAAGCTTTCTTT.

J is TRBJ2-7 and V is TRBV27; D is unresolved. The CDR3 has 11 amino acids. Deletions cut 7 bases from V and 1 base from J, with 5 bases between. CDR1 and CDR2 from the germline V gene are MNHEY and SMNVEV (reference sequence). In nucleotides, the CDR3 is TGTGCCAGCAAAGCTTCCTACGAGCAGTACTTC. This gives the protein CASKASYEQYF.

The CDR3 DNA reads as TGTGCCAGCAGCGCCGGGACTAGCGGGAGGCCCCCACAAGAGACCCAGTACTTC. Protein product: CASSAGTSGRPPQETQYF. The chain couples TRBV9 to TRBJ2-5, with 15 positions matching TRBD2. Germline CDR1 is SGDLS and CDR2 is YYNGEE. The CDR3 is made up of 18 amino acids. Trimming at V came to 3 bases and at J to 2 bases, leaving 8 bases not matched to a gene.

As for this clone: One end of the junction does not line up with germline, which may come from a read error. This specimen includes other DNA sequences encoding the same CDR3. The rearrangement links TRBV15 to TRBJ1-5, with 9 bases that match TRBD1. Germline V lookup: CDR1 LNHNV, CDR2 YYDKDF (reference sequence). The CDR3 is made up of 15 amino acids. The CDR3 is CATSGRDRVGQPQHF. The CDR3 coding sequence is TGTGCCACCAGCGGCCGGGACAGGGTGGGTCAGCCTCAGCATTTT.

This clone was seen only a few times. The chain couples TRBV7-9 to TRBJ1-1; TRBD1 might be the D (5 bases). The CDR3 covers 16 residues. Germline V CDR1 and CDR2: SEHNR, FQNEAQ (reference sequence). Trimming removed 0 bases at V and 1 base at J, with 12 bases between. The DNA of the CDR3 is TGTGCCAGCAGCTTAGCGCATGGGCAGGGGAACACTGAAGCTTTCTTT. Amino acids: CASSLAHGQGNTEAFF.

The genes are TRBV28 and TRBJ1-2, with no clear D. The CDR3 loop spans 12 amino acids. V gave up 8 bases and J gave up 2 bases, with 9 bases separating them. CDR1 MDHEN and CDR2 SYDVKM come from the germline V gene. The CDR3 coding sequence is TGTGCCAGCGCGGAGGAGAACTATGGCTACACCTTC. It specifies CASAEENYGYTF.

J is TRBJ2-7 and V is TRBV5-8; 7 bases fit TRBD2. The trim removed 4 bases at V and 4 bases at J, leaving 17 bases unmatched. This CDR3 has 17 amino acids. CDR1 SGHTS and CDR2 YDEGEE come from the germline V gene. CDR3 DNA: TGTGCCAGCAGCCCAATCCTCCCAGGAGCCGGGAGGTACGAGCAGTACTTC. Encoded protein: CASSPILPGAGRYEQYF.

This sequence joins TRBV2 and TRBJ2-3; no clear D. Between the trimmed V and J ends, which lost 4 bases and 0 bases, there was a span of 20 bases. Germline CDR1 is SNHLY and CDR2 is FYNNEI. This CDR3 is 18 amino acids long. The chain's CDR3 is CASSALTRSLGSTDTQYF. In nucleotides, the CDR3 is TGTGCCAGCAGTGCTCTCACCCGATCCCTAGGTAGCACAGATACGCAGTATTTT.

The chain is built from TRBV27 and TRBJ1-6; D is ambiguous. Trimming left V 1 base short and J 7 bases short, with 5 bases between. The CDR3 extends over 13 amino acids. CDR1 MNHEY and CDR2 SMNVEV come from the germline V gene (reference sequence). The CDR3 loop is CASSLYRNSPLHF. In DNA, the CDR3 is TGTGCCAGCAGTTTATATCGGAATTCACCCCTCCACTTT.